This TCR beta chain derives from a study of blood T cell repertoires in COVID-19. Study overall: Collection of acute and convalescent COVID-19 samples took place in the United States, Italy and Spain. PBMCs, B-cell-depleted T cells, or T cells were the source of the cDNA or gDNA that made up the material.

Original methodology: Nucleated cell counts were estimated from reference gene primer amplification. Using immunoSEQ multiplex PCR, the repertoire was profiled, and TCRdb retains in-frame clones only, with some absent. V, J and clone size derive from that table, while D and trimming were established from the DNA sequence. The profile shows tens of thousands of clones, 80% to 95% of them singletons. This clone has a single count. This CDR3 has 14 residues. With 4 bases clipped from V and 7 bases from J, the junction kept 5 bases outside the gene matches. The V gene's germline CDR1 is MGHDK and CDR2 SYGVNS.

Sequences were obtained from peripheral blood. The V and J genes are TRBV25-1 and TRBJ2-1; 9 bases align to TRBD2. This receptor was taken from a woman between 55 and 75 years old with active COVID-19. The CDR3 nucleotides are TGTGCCAGCAGTGTAGCGGGAGTAAGGAATGAGCAGTTCTTC. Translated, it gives CASSVAGVRNEQFF.